These 14 T cell receptor beta chains came from one sample sequenced in a study of blood T cell repertoires in COVID-19. Data came from immunoSEQ multiplex PCR; TCRdb stores just in-frame clones and leaves some out. This table holds under 350,000 clones, 65% to 90% found once. Sequencing was carried out using peripheral blood. The receptors were gathered from a human donor in a cohort sampled during active COVID-19.

The V gene is TRBV24-1, the J gene TRBJ2-3, with 9 nucleotides matching TRBD1. Germline CDR1 KGHDR, CDR2 SFDVKD. This CDR3 region has 16 residues. V shed 7 bases and J 3 bases; nucleotides not matched to a gene: 10. The DNA for the CDR3 is TGTGCCACCAGAGCAAAGTCGGGACAGGGAACAGATACGCAGTATTTT. It translates to CATRAKSGQGTDTQYF.

The gene calls are TRBV6-5 and TRBJ1-1; D gene uncertain. This CDR3 has 13 amino acids. V was trimmed by 8 bases and J by 3 bases, leaving 13 bases between them. Per germline, CDR1 MNHEY and CDR2 SVGAGI. The CDR3 protein is CASCLRGDTEAFF. The CDR3 DNA sequence: TGTGCCAGCTGTTTACGCGGCGACACTGAAGCTTTCTTT.

Regarding this clone: The sample carries other DNA sequences with the same CDR3. This chain joins TRBV5-5 and TRBJ1-1; 8 bases agree with TRBD1. V lost 5 bases, J lost 0 bases, and 3 bases stayed unmatched. This CDR3 region has 14 residues. Germline assignment: CDR1 SGHKS and CDR2 YYEKEE (reference sequence). This CDR3 reads CASSSTGVNTEAFF. As DNA, the CDR3 is TGTGCCAGCAGTTCGACAGGGGTGAACACTGAAGCTTTCTTT.

This clone was counted at least ten times. V usage is TRBV2 and J usage is TRBJ1-5; 8 nucleotides align to TRBD1. Germline trimming cut 5 bases from V and 6 bases from J; bases unmatched to any gene: 9. CDR1 and CDR2 (germline): SNHLY, FYNNEI. The CDR3 length is 15 residues. This chain's CDR3 is CASSLDRGWSQPQHF. CDR3 nucleotide sequence: TGTGCCAGCAGTCTCGACAGGGGATGGAGTCAGCCCCAGCATTTT.

V and J are TRBV9 and TRBJ2-7, with TRBD1 matching over 9 bases. The CDR3 has 15 residues. V lost 0 bases, J lost 3 bases, and 4 bases stayed unmatched. Looked up from germline, CDR1 is SGDLS and CDR2 is YYNGEE. As DNA, the CDR3 is TGTGCCAGCAGCGTAGTGTCGGGACAGGGCTACGAGCAGTACTTC. Translated, it gives CASSVVSGQGYEQYF.

The chain recombines TRBV19 with TRBJ2-7, with D maybe TRBD2 (5 bases). Between the trimmed V and J ends, which lost 8 bases and 1 base, there was a span of 6 bases. The CDR3 extends over 11 amino acids. Germline CDR1 LNHDA, CDR2 SQIVND (reference sequence). The DNA of the CDR3 is TGTGCCAGTGGAGGATCCTACGAGCAGTACTTC. As protein: CASGGSYEQYF.

With regard to this clone: Other DNA sequences in this specimen translate into the identical CDR3. The chain is built from TRBV27 and TRBJ2-7, with 7 bases that match TRBD1. In germline, CDR1 is MNHEY, CDR2 SMNVEV (reference sequence). The CDR3 is 13 residues long. With 6 bases clipped from V and 1 base from J, the junction kept 3 bases outside the gene matches. DNA of the CDR3: TGTGCCAGCAGCCCGACAGGGTCCTACGAGCAGTACTTC. Protein: CASSPTGSYEQYF.

The chain carries TRBV18 and TRBJ2-1; 7 nucleotides match TRBD1. Unmatched junction bases numbered 13, after V lost 3 bases and J lost 5 bases. This CDR3 spans 17 amino acids. Germline loops: CDR1 KGHSH, CDR2 LQKENI. The chain's CDR3 is CASSPGGKGAQNNEQFF. DNA for the CDR3: TGTGCCAGCTCACCTGGTGGCAAGGGGGCACAAAACAATGAGCAGTTCTTC. The whole variable domain, remainder taken from reference TRBV18 and TRBJ2-1, is NAGVMQNPRHLVRRRGQEARLRCSPMKGHSHVYWYRQLPEEGLKFMVYLQKENIIDESGMPKERFSAEFPKEGPSILRIQQVVRGDSAAYFCASSPGGKGAQNNEQFFGPGTRLTVL.

This chain connects TRBV10-3 to TRBJ1-5; maybe TRBD1 (5 bases). The germline gives CDR1 ENHRY, CDR2 SYGVKD. The CDR3 is 14 residues long. The V end lost 10 bases, the J end lost 6 bases, and 19 bases lay between the germline ends. CDR3 sequence: CATRVTGVGQPQHF. DNA for the CDR3: TGTGCCACTCGAGTCACAGGCGTCGGTCAGCCCCAGCATTTT.

V usage is TRBV3-1 (or the pseudogene TRBV3-2) and J usage is TRBJ1-5, with no clear D. Germline CDR1 LGHDT, CDR2 YNNKEL (reference sequence). Trimming took 1 base from V and 2 from J, leaving 9 bases between them. The CDR3 totals 15 residues. The CDR3 DNA is TGTGCCAGCAGCCAAGGTGGGCAGCGCAATCAGCCCCAGCATTTT. Translating it yields CASSQGGQRNQPQHF.

This chain connects TRBV10-1 to TRBJ2-3; D unclear. This CDR3 is built from 17 residues. V was shortened by 0 bases and J by 6 bases, with 19 bases between the two germline ends. The germline CDR1 and CDR2 sequences are WNHNN and SYGVQD (reference sequence). The CDR3 DNA reads as TGCGCCAGCAGTGAGTCGATGTGGGCCCCTGATATCGATACGCAGTATTTT. Encoded protein: CASSESMWAPDIDTQYF.

This chain uses TRBV2 with TRBJ1-4; D unclear. CDR1 and CDR2 from the germline V gene are SNHLY and FYNNEI. This CDR3 has 16 residues. Trimming cost V 6 bases and J 6 bases, with 20 bases left between them. For the CDR3, the DNA is TGTGCCAGCAGAAAACGTTATGAAATGAGGGATGAAAAACTGTTTTTT. This encodes CASRKRYEMRDEKLFF.

Of note for this clone: The same CDR3 arises from other DNA sequences in this sample as well. CDR3 residues: CASSSGQGYTEAFF. CDR3 nucleotide sequence: TGCGCCAGCAGCTCGGGACAGGGGTATACTGAAGCTTTCTTT. The chain carries TRBV5-1 and TRBJ1-1; 10 nucleotides line up with TRBD1. The germline V gene encodes CDR1 SGHRS and CDR2 YFSETQ. V lost 3 bases, J lost 5 bases, and 4 bases stayed unmatched. The CDR3 length is 14 residues. Complete variable domain (other parts from reference TRBV5-1 and TRBJ1-1): KAGVTQTPRYLIKTRGQQVTLSCSPISGHRSVSWYQQTPGQGLQFLFEYFSETQRNKGNFPGRFSGRQFSNSRSEMNVSTLELGDSALYLCASSSGQGYTEAFFGQGTRLTVV.

The chain recombines TRBV5-1 with TRBJ2-5; possibly TRBD2 for D (6 bases). Germline loops: CDR1 SGHRS, CDR2 YFSETQ. The V end was cut by 4 bases, the J end by 5 bases, with 21 bases between. CDR3 size: 16 residues. CDR3 sequence (DNA): TGCGCCAGCAGCAACCGGGACTCTGTTGATTTGGAGACCCAGTACTTC. Translated, it gives CASSNRDSVDLETQYF.